This T cell receptor beta chain emerged from a study of cytomegalovirus exposure and HLA in healthy donors (dated by TCRdb to about 2017). Concerning the study at large: In an earlier analysis of some 550 of the donors, less than 350 Gb of sequence data and 90 million to 130 million unique TCR beta sequences from about 190 million T cells were reported. Roughly 300 gigabases of sequencing data and 70 million to 100 million unique TCR sequences made up an early release that covered 500 to 650 HLA-typed donors. Among the roughly 400 genotyped donors, approximately 81% belonged to the genetic ancestry cluster associated with self-reported Caucasian donors. The study was designed to test whether signatures of past pathogen exposure could be identified by cataloging public T cell receptors. The study profiled the T cell repertoires of fewer than 850 subjects by immunosequencing and related them to cytomegalovirus serostatus. A separate validation cohort of approximately 120 different subjects was used in addition to the 666-subject first cohort. To predict cytomegalovirus infection status, the study combined high-throughput TCR immunosequencing, statistical association of individual TCRs with disease status, and machine learning. A later analysis re-examined previously published TCR beta repertoires from more than 550 donors and added high-resolution HLA genotyping to investigate patterns of TCR occurrence. The later analysis used no new phenotypic data to find candidate immune exposures, relying instead on TCR beta sequences and their occurrence across donors. To decide whether each TCR beta V gene segment behaved as functional or pseudogenic, an earlier analysis of fewer than 750 of the donors relied on high-throughput TCR beta sequencing. Donor age, sex, ethnicity and CMV serostatus were collected together with the repertoire data. In a later genetic analysis, genome-wide SNP genotypes for about 55% of the roughly 700 donors were used, and that subset was treated as a discovery cohort. All discovery cohort repertoires had been generated using a single sequencing platform. Both class I and class II loci were covered by HLA typing, at four-digit resolution. Typing coverage differed by locus: A, B, C, DRB1 and DQB1 were typed in roughly 620-630 donors, DQA1 in 500 to 550, DPA1 in around 610, and DPB1 in about 450. Roughly 5 DR-DQ haplotypes were handled as single units for association and clustering because linkage in the cohort was strong. Among 350 to 400 genotyped donors of the cohort, an average of around 240,000 unique TCR beta nucleotide sequences were sequenced per donor, around a sixth of them non-productive. Beyond this particular receptor, the publication reports: Because some donors lacked HLA typing at each locus, the association tests relied only on the typed subset. The classifier was reported to diagnose cytomegalovirus status with high specificity and sensitivity in both the original and validation cohorts. In a later analysis, around 17,000 TCR beta sequences were associated with specific HLA alleles at a false discovery rate of 0.05. Assigning TCR associations to individual alleles was difficult when HLA alleles, especially DR and DQ, strongly co-occurred. Roughly uniform sequencing depth across donors was assumed in presence/absence analyses, although this assumption may not hold. Immune exposure information for the cohort was limited to CMV serostatus. V-gene and J-gene trimming of TCR beta chains was associated with a missense DCLRE1C variant in a later genetic analysis, and the association was replicated in an independent cohort. According to the authors, the approach could potentially be generalized to other disease states and immunological phenotypes. According to a later analysis, TCR association rates differed among HLA loci, with DRB1 alleles showing the most associated TCRs and HLA-C alleles showing the fewest. In vitro tests confirmed that a few of the cytomegalovirus-associated TCR beta chains recognize cytomegalovirus antigens. Some IMGT-functional V segments, including TRBV6-2 and TRBV6-3, could not be distinguished by the 87-base-pair reads and were therefore excluded. Linkage disequilibrium might explain the correlated functional status among segregating V segments, but an unknown experimental factor could not be excluded. Because counts were too low, roughly 17 rarely observed V segments, including chromosome 9 orphons, were left out of the earlier analysis of about 620 of the donors. A further reported finding was that TCR beta sequences accurately predicted the HLA-A and HLA-B alleles for most subjects in the first cohort. The study gave a list of 150 to 200 TCR beta chains associated with cytomegalovirus. In a later analysis, several top co-occurrence clusters were reported to appear linked to parvovirus B19, influenza, CMV and Epstein-Barr virus. In an earlier analysis of some 640 of the donors, most TCR beta V segments were observed in productive rearrangements about 87% or about 30% of the time, broadly matching IMGT annotations. Compared with equally common non-associated chains, HLA-associated TCR beta chains in a later analysis were more clonally expanded and had lower generation probabilities. Only TCR beta chains were sequenced in this cohort, and the absence of alpha or paired-chain data limited detectable features. A cluster of highly shared sequence variants was judged likely to represent a technical artifact of the sequencing pipeline. Across donors, most TCR sequences were observed very rarely, whereas some public TCRs were present in many individuals. According to a later analysis, most CMV-associated TCR beta chains appeared to be HLA-restricted, and the HLA associations seemed to be driven largely by CMV exposure. A later genetic analysis reported fewer N-insertions in productive TCRs among donors in an Asian-associated ancestry cluster than the roughly 620-donor mean.

The sample holds a few counts of this clone. No antigen is known for it. Base qualities were left out, and no much larger clone turns up one base away. To prepare the library, the immunoSEQ multiplex PCR assay was applied. The multiplex PCR relied on a mix of 60 forward primers for TCR Vbeta segments and 13 reverse primers for TCR Jbeta segments. A multiplex PCR assay on genomic DNA amplified the CDR3 region of rearranged TCR beta genes. Amplified TCR beta libraries were sequenced as 87-base-pair reads on the Illumina HiSeq System. The study's processing was this. Across the 600 to 700 repertoires, a later analysis counted 80 million or so unique TCR beta chains, around 10 million of which were shared by at least two donors. Raw reads were error-corrected and collapsed into unique sequences by a nearest-neighbor algorithm in which closely related sequences were merged to remove PCR and sequencing errors. V, D and J gene segments were assigned by aligning CDR3 sequences to IMGT reference sequences. For a sequence to be retained, a match of at least six nucleotides to both a V gene segment and a J gene segment was required. Rearrangements were classified as productive when the CDR3 lacked stop codons and remained in frame with V and J, and all other rearrangements were classified as non-productive. Following IMGT convention, CDR3 was defined as the stretch from the second conserved V-encoded cysteine to the conserved J-encoded phenylalanine. In an earlier analysis of 587 of the donors, sequences lacking an unambiguous match to a single V gene segment were excluded. In an earlier analysis of approximately 590 of the donors, a V segment was called functional when productive rearrangements were above 56.7%, and segregating when the standard deviation between donors exceeded 5%. A statistical classification framework was built for diagnosing cytomegalovirus status from the catalog of TCR beta chain sequences. A later analysis assigned V and J genes by comparing TCR nucleotide sequences with IMGT/GENE-DB human TR gene sequences. A later analysis assigned CDR3 sequences and most-parsimonious VDJ recombination scenarios with the TCRdist pipeline. In a later analysis, each TCR beta chain was defined by its CDR3 amino acid sequence together with its V-gene family, and reads without a unique V-gene family were excluded. To address suspected cross-contamination and a sequencing artifact, a later analysis removed 592 highly shared, low-generation-probability nucleotide sequences. For each public chain, a later analysis derived a clonal expansion index from normalized ranks of inferred template counts within each repertoire. A later analysis computed generation probabilities with a VDJ recombination model fitted to out-of-frame rearrangements, and checked the results against IGoR. In a later analysis, TCR-TCR, TCR-HLA and TCR-CMV co-occurrence was scored with hypergeometric tests, and a repertoire-size bias correction was applied to TCR pairs. False discovery rates were estimated in a later analysis by permuting HLA or CMV assignments 20 times. In a later analysis, co-occurring TCRs were grouped with DBSCAN, and TCRdist sequence similarity was added when clustering was performed within HLA-allele-positive subsets. Co-occurrence clustering excluded repertoires with fewer than 30,000 or more than 120,000 public chains, plus five with anomalous nucleotide sharing. What TCRdb holds here is the immuneACCESS table cut down to in-frame rearrangements. Part of the clones is not present; checked against another copy, under half of the missing clones reflect an unresolved V gene, and the others are unexplained. The V and J calls and clone size are taken from that table; D and trimming were inferred from the DNA. The sample profile shows 130,000 or so clones; under 75% of them were found once. The top ten clones comprise about 2.6% of the sample.

In total, 600 or so healthy bone marrow donors made up the cohort. Cohort members were all nominally healthy when sampled, although unrecorded immune exposures were likely present. The donor tested CMV seronegative, placing the donor among the 300 to 450 seronegative members of the cohort. A peripheral blood sample was collected from each donor, and TCR beta sequencing was performed on peripheral blood mononuclear cells. The Qiagen DNeasy Blood Extraction Kit was used to extract genomic DNA from the blood cell samples. The CDR3 goes from the cysteine to the phenylalanine over 15 residues. Just CDR3 DNA is preserved here, 45 bases in frame from base 1. CDR1 and CDR2 were assigned from the germline V gene as ENHRY and SYGVKD. The V end gives up 3 bases and the J end 3 bases, leaving 5 bases in the junction not matched to a gene.

This TCR came from a woman aged 40-49 years in good health and CMV-seronegative. Sequenced input: PBMCs. The chain is made from TRBV10-3 and TRBJ2-5; 9 bases in the junction line up with TRBD2. The CDR3 region: CAISEGRGGKETQYF. The nucleotides are TGTGCCATCAGTGAAGGGCGGGGGGGAAAAGAGACCCAGTACTTC.